The source of this T cell receptor beta chain is a study of technical replicates of blood from several donors. The table came from immunoSEQ multiplex PCR; TCRdb's copy has only in-frame clones and leaves some out. The sample lists some 54,000 clones; about 93% were seen once. This clone was observed once. Germline V CDR1 and CDR2: SGHTA, FQGNSA. V lost 5 bases, J lost 2 bases, and 15 bases lay in between. The CDR3 is 15 amino acids. The source material was PBMCs. The V call is TRBV7-2, the J call TRBJ1-2, with D possibly TRBD1 on 5 matching bases. The clonotype originates from a human donor in good health. Some clones in this sample may be carry-over from other donors' samples. CDR3 sequence reads: CASSPAGAQNYGYTF. CDR3 sequence (DNA): TGTGCCAGCAGCCCTGCTGGGGCGCAGAACTATGGCTACACCTTC.